These 11 T cell receptor beta chains were sequenced from one sample in a study of shared clonotypes between healthy human individuals. Profiled with immunoSEQ multiplex PCR; TCRdb holds only in-frame clones, not every one. The sample carries 2 million to 2.5 million clones, approximately 96% recorded once. Input material: naive CD4+ T cells sorted from blood. Subset in this sample: CD45RA+ positively selected. The receptors here all came from a man between 18 and 29 years old in good health.

The gene calls are TRBV5-1 and TRBJ2-2; TRBD1 agrees at 9 bases. V lost 5 bases, J lost 7 bases, and 9 bases stayed unmatched. CDR3 size: 15 residues. Per the germline V gene, CDR1 is SGHRS and CDR2 is YFSETQ. CDR3 in DNA: TGCGCCAGCAGGGTCGACAGGGGGGTCGACGGGGAGCTGTTTTTT. This gives the protein CASRVDRGVDGELFF.

J is TRBJ1-5 and V is TRBV6-1, with a possible D match to TRBD1 (5 bases). The V end was cut by 11 bases, the J end by 6 bases, with 17 bases between. The germline CDR1 and CDR2 sequences are MNHNS and SASEGT. The CDR3 contains 13 residues. The chain's CDR3 is CAGTTDTAQPQHF. CDR3 DNA sequence: TGTGCCGGGACGACAGATACGGCTCAGCCCCAGCATTTT.

The chain employs TRBV11-2 and TRBJ2-7, with a possible D match to TRBD1 (5 bases). There are 14 residues in the CDR3. In germline, CDR1 is SGHAT, CDR2 FQNNGV. V shed 5 bases and J shed 3 bases, with 14 bases lying between them. The CDR3 DNA reads TGTGCCAGCAGCCCGCAGGGTATAGGCTACGAGCAGTACTTC. Its protein is CASSPQGIGYEQYF.

This chain joins TRBV7-3 and TRBJ2-4; D is ambiguous. V was clipped by 0 bases and J by 5 bases, with 5 bases between them. Germline CDR1 reads SGHTA; CDR2 reads FQGTGA. The CDR3 runs to 13 residues. CDR3 sequence: CASSLTSQNIQYF. The DNA for the CDR3 is TGTGCCAGCAGCTTAACATCGCAAAACATTCAGTACTTC.

Details on this clone: The identical CDR3 is also encoded by other nucleotide sequences in the sample. The DNA for the CDR3 is TGTGCCAGCAGTGGTCAGGGGGTCTACGAGCAGTACTTC. Translation: CASSGQGVYEQYF. The chain carries TRBV2 and TRBJ2-7; 7 bases line up with TRBD1. Trimming cost V 4 bases and J 3 bases; bases outside gene matches: 3. CDR1 and CDR2 (germline): SNHLY, FYNNEI. The CDR3 consists of 13 residues.

The chain links TRBV19 to TRBJ1-2, with D hard to call. The CDR3 has 16 residues. The germline V gene encodes CDR1 LNHDA and CDR2 SQIVND (reference sequence). The ends were cut back, 1 base at V and 0 bases at J, with 12 bases in the middle. The CDR3 DNA sequence: TGTGCCAGTAGTATAGGCACGGTACCGACTAACTATGGCTACACCTTC. It translates to CASSIGTVPTNYGYTF.

This chain connects TRBV20-1 to TRBJ2-7, with D unclear. Germline values: CDR1 DFQATT, CDR2 SNEGSKA (reference sequence). Trimming removed 6 bases from V and 4 bases from J, with 10 bases in between. CDR3 length equals 11 residues. The CDR3 is CSAVSSYEQYF. The CDR3 coding sequence is TGCAGTGCGGTTAGCTCTTACGAGCAGTACTTC.

The chain recombines TRBV6-6 with TRBJ2-7; the D gene could be TRBD1 or TRBD2 (5 bases each). This CDR3 is 14 amino acids long. The germline gives CDR1 MNHNY, CDR2 SVGAGI (reference sequence). V was cut by 2 bases and J by 0 bases, with 8 bases left in between. CDR3 sequence: CASSYRGYSYEQYF. As DNA, the CDR3 is TGTGCCAGCAGTTACCGGGGCTACTCCTACGAGCAGTACTTC.

The V and J genes are TRBV14 and TRBJ2-3; 11 bases fit TRBD2. The ends lost 2 bases at V and 4 bases at J; junction bases unmatched: 5. CDR1 SGHDN and CDR2 FVKESK come from the germline V gene. The CDR3 totals 16 residues. The CDR3 sequence: CASSQLIAGGPDTQYF. Here the CDR3 DNA reads TGTGCCAGCAGCCAATTGATAGCGGGGGGGCCAGATACGCAGTATTTT.

This clone was recorded only once. CDR3 in amino acids: CASSYGQKAGELFF. The CDR3 DNA sequence: TGTGCCAGCAGTTACGGGCAGAAGGCCGGGGAGCTGTTTTTT. The chain is built from TRBV6-5 and TRBJ2-2, with unresolved D. V lost 2 bases to trimming and J lost 6 bases, with 10 bases between them. CDR3 length equals 14 residues. The germline V gene encodes CDR1 MNHEY and CDR2 SVGAGI.

The genes are TRBV6-6 and TRBJ2-7; D is uncertain. Germline V gene lookup returns CDR1 MNHNY and CDR2 SVGAGI (reference sequence). The CDR3 is 14 residues long. Trimming cost V 5 bases and J 6 bases, with 17 bases left between them. The CDR3 sequence is CASSDRQRSGEQYF. CDR3 bases: TGTGCCAGCAGTGACCGACAACGCTCGGGCGAGCAGTACTTC.